This T cell receptor beta chain is from a study of cytomegalovirus exposure and HLA in healthy donors (dated by TCRdb to the late 2010s). Background for the entire study: An earlier analysis of some 600 of the donors reported 250 to 350 Gb of sequence data and about 120 million unique TCR beta sequences obtained from approximately 180 million T cells. The number of typed donors differed by locus: roughly 629-640 for A, B, C, DRB1 and DQB1; some 500 for DQA1; 606 for DPA1; and approximately 450 for DPB1. About 5 DR-DQ haplotypes were handled as single units for association and clustering, since linkage in the cohort was strong. Alongside the repertoire data, information on donor age, sex, ethnicity and CMV serostatus was compiled. The genetic ancestry cluster associated with self-reported Caucasian donors included over 65% of the 300 to 450 genotyped donors. Using immunosequencing, the study profiled T cell repertoires from 640 or so subjects and related those repertoires to cytomegalovirus serostatus. Approximately 300 gigabases of sequencing data and approximately 92 million unique TCR sequences made up an early release that covered about 640 HLA-typed donors. Among around 400 genotyped donors of the cohort, an average of around 250,000 unique TCR beta nucleotide sequences was sequenced per donor, of which 15% to 20% were non-productive. A later analysis re-analyzed previously published TCR beta repertoires from 600 to 850 donors and added high-resolution HLA genotyping to study TCR occurrence patterns. To predict cytomegalovirus infection status, the study brought together high-throughput TCR immunosequencing, statistical association of individual TCRs with disease status, and machine learning. Besides the first cohort of roughly 700 subjects, a separate validation cohort made up of roughly 120 different subjects was used. A later genetic analysis took genome-wide SNP genotypes for about 55% of the 666 donors and used that subset as a discovery cohort. Rather than drawing on any new phenotypic data, the later analysis identified candidate immune exposures from TCR beta sequences and the way those sequences occurred across donors. The aim of the study was to test whether cataloging public T cell receptors could identify signatures of past pathogen exposure. Every discovery cohort repertoire had been produced on one sequencing platform. Class I and class II HLA loci were covered by the typing at four-digit resolution. To decide whether each TCR beta V gene segment behaved as functional or pseudogenic, an earlier analysis of some 600 of the donors relied on high-throughput TCR beta sequencing. Study-level results and caveats: In a later analysis, TCR association rates were found to vary across HLA loci, with the most associated TCRs seen for DRB1 alleles and the fewest for HLA-C alleles. The classifier was reported to diagnose cytomegalovirus status with high specificity and sensitivity in both the original and validation cohorts. Immune exposure information for the cohort was limited to CMV serostatus. At a false discovery rate of 0.05, a later analysis linked around 15,000 TCR beta sequences to specific HLA alleles. Three of the identified cytomegalovirus-associated TCR beta chains were confirmed in vitro to be specific for cytomegalovirus antigens. Some IMGT-functional V segments, including TRBV6-2 and TRBV6-3, could not be told apart with the 87-base-pair reads, so those segments were excluded. Strong co-occurrence of HLA alleles, especially DR and DQ, made assigning TCR associations to individual alleles difficult. In a later analysis, HLA-associated TCR beta chains were found to be more clonally expanded and to have lower generation probabilities than equally common non-associated chains. In a later analysis, several top co-occurrence clusters were reported to appear linked to parvovirus B19, influenza, CMV and Epstein-Barr virus. Correlated functional status among segregating V segments might reflect linkage disequilibrium, but an unknown experimental factor could not be ruled out. A cluster of highly shared sequence variants was judged likely to be a technical artifact of the sequencing pipeline. The study listed 150 to 200 TCR beta chains as associated with cytomegalovirus. The presence/absence analyses assumed that sequencing depth was roughly uniform across donors, and that assumption may not be true. Over 15 rarely observed V segments, including chromosome 9 orphons, were excluded from the earlier analysis of just under 600 of the donors because counts were too low. Only TCR beta chains were sequenced in this cohort, and the absence of alpha or paired-chain data limited detectable features. HLA typing was unavailable for some donors at each locus, so association tests used only the typed subset. In an earlier analysis of 587 of the donors, most TCR beta V segments appeared in productive rearrangements about 90% or about 30% of the time, broadly matching IMGT annotations. Across donors, most TCR sequences were observed very rarely, whereas some public TCRs were present in many individuals. In a later genetic analysis, a missense DCLRE1C variant was associated with V-gene and J-gene trimming of TCR beta chains, and the association was replicated in an independent cohort. According to a later genetic analysis, donors in an Asian-associated ancestry cluster had fewer N-insertions in productive TCRs than the roughly 700-donor mean. Most CMV-associated TCR beta chains appeared to be HLA-restricted in a later analysis, and the HLA associations seemed to be driven largely by CMV exposure. A further reported finding was that TCR beta sequences accurately predicted the HLA-A and HLA-B alleles for most subjects in the first cohort. The authors suggested that the approach could potentially be extended to other disease states and immunological phenotypes.

A word on this clone: Its antigen specificity is not known. No base qualities exist here, and no much larger clone lies one base off it.

The cohort was made up of 500 to 800 healthy bone marrow donors. At the time of sampling, every cohort member was nominally healthy, though immune exposures that went unrecorded were likely present. CMV serostatus was positive for 250 to 300 and negative for about 55% of the roughly 670 cohort members, and was not recorded for this donor. A peripheral blood sample was provided by each donor, and peripheral blood mononuclear cells were used for TCR beta sequencing. The Qiagen DNeasy Blood Extraction Kit was used to extract genomic DNA from the blood cell samples. The CDR3 sequence holds 15 residues, the cysteine and phenylalanine included. Here the CDR3 DNA is all that survives: 45 bases in frame from base 1. Here V drops 2 bases and J drops 15 bases, and the junction holds 13 bases not matched to any gene. The germline V gene supplies CDR1 MNHEY and CDR2 SVGAGI. The library relied on the immunoSEQ multiplex PCR assay. A mixture of 60 forward primers for TCR Vbeta segments and 13 reverse primers for TCR Jbeta segments was used in the multiplex PCR. The CDR3 region of rearranged TCR beta genes was amplified from genomic DNA with a multiplex PCR assay. The Illumina HiSeq System was used to sequence the amplified TCR beta libraries as 87-base-pair reads. From the authors' description of their analysis: A later analysis counted some 74 million unique TCR beta chains across the 666 repertoires, and around 9.9 million of these chains were shared by at least two donors. To remove PCR and sequencing errors, raw reads were error-corrected and collapsed into unique sequences using a nearest-neighbor algorithm that merged closely related sequences. CDR3 sequences were aligned to IMGT reference sequences to assign V, D and J gene segments. For a sequence to be retained, a match of at least six nucleotides was required to both a V gene segment and a J gene segment. Rearrangements were called productive when the CDR3 lacked stop codons and stayed in frame with V and J; all others were non-productive. CDR3 was defined by IMGT convention, running from the second conserved V-encoded cysteine to the conserved J-encoded phenylalanine. Sequences without an unambiguous match to a single V gene segment were excluded from the earlier analysis of 500 to 700 of the donors. An earlier analysis of 587 of the donors classified V segments as functional when productive rearrangements were above 56.7% and as segregating when the standard deviation between donors was above 5%. To diagnose cytomegalovirus status from the catalog of TCR beta chain sequences, a statistical classification framework was built. In a later analysis, V and J genes were assigned by comparing TCR nucleotide sequences against IMGT/GENE-DB human TR gene sequences. The TCRdist pipeline was used in a later analysis to assign CDR3 sequences and most-parsimonious VDJ recombination scenarios. A later analysis defined each TCR beta chain by its CDR3 amino acid sequence plus V-gene family, and excluded reads lacking a unique V-gene family. As a way to deal with suspected cross-contamination and a sequencing artifact, a later analysis dropped 500 to 700 nucleotide sequences that were highly shared and had low generation probability. A later analysis calculated a clonal expansion index for each public chain from normalized within-repertoire ranks of inferred template counts. Generation probabilities in a later analysis came from a VDJ recombination model fitted to out-of-frame rearrangements, and those results were checked against IGoR. Hypergeometric tests were used in a later analysis to score TCR-TCR, TCR-HLA and TCR-CMV co-occurrence, with a repertoire-size bias correction applied to the TCR pairs. False discovery rates were estimated in a later analysis by permuting HLA or CMV assignments 20 times. A later analysis grouped co-occurring TCRs with DBSCAN, adding TCRdist sequence similarity when clustering within HLA-allele-positive subsets. Repertoires with fewer than 30,000 or more than 120,000 public chains were left out of co-occurrence clustering, as were a few repertoires with anomalous nucleotide sharing. Imported from immuneACCESS, the table was reduced by TCRdb to in-frame sequences with V and J called. These copies leave out some clones; in studies compared against another copy, an unresolved V gene accounts for under half, and the cause of the remainder is not known. V and J calls and clone size follow that table, whereas D and trimming were derived from the DNA. The sample data list 42,000 or so clones, and approximately 52% of these were observed just once. Over 10% of the sample is in the top ten clones.

The sequence came from a human donor in good health. Sequenced sample: PBMCs. The sequence joins TRBV6-5 to TRBJ2-1, with 10 middle bases fitting TRBD2. The DNA sequence is as follows: TGTGCCAGCAGTTACGCCCGACTAGCGGGCTCCACGGCGTTCTTC. Its translation reads: CASSYARLAGSTAFF.